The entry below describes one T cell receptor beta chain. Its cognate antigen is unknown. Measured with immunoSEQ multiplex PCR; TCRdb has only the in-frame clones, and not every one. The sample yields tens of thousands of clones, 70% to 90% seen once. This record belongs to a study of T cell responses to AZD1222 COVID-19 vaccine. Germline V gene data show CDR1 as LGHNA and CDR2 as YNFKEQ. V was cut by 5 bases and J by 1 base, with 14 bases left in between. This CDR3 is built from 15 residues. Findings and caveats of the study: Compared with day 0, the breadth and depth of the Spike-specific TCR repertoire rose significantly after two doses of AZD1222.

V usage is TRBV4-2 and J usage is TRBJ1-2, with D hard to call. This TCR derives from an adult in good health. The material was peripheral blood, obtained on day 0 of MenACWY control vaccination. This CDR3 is CASSVTQLSNYGYTF. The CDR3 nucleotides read TGTGCCAGCAGCGTTACACAGCTGAGTAACTATGGCTACACCTTC.